These 2 T cell receptor beta chains originate from one sample sequenced in a study of blood T cell repertoires in COVID-19. The assay was immunoSEQ multiplex PCR, and TCRdb's table has in-frame clones only and misses some. The sample shows about 210,000 clones, 81% of them seen only once. Sequencing input: PBMCs or T cells enriched from blood (not recorded which). The receptors here all came from a woman between 45 and 60 years old with acute COVID-19.

CDR3 amino acids: CASSLAPSGYNEQFF. CDR3 nucleotide sequence: TGCGCCAGCAGCTTGGCCCCTAGCGGTTACAATGAGCAGTTCTTC. The chain combines TRBV5-1 with TRBJ2-1; TRBD2 aligns across 7 bases. The V gene end was trimmed by 0 bases and the J gene end by 4 bases; junction bases not matched to a gene: 4. The CDR3 contains 15 residues. Germline-derived CDR1 and CDR2 are SGHRS and YFSETQ.

The chain is built from TRBV19 and TRBJ2-7; D may be TRBD1 (6 bases). There are 14 residues in the CDR3. Germline V gives CDR1 LNHDA, CDR2 SQIVND (reference sequence). The V end lost 5 bases, the J end lost 5 bases, and 16 bases lay between the germline ends. CDR3 sequence: CASSANRVPNEQYF. As DNA, the CDR3 is TGTGCCAGTAGTGCCAACAGGGTGCCCAACGAGCAGTACTTC. Complete variable domain (other parts from reference TRBV19 and TRBJ2-7): DGGITQSPKYLFRKEGQNVTLSCEQNLNHDAMYWYRQDPGQGLRLIYYSQIVNDFQKGDIAEGYSVSREKKESFPLTVTSAQKNPTAFYLCASSANRVPNEQYFGPGTRLTVT.